This record covers a single TCR beta chain. This entry belongs to a study of STAT5B mutations in CD4+ large granular lymphocyte leukemia. Measured with immunoSEQ multiplex PCR; TCRdb has only the in-frame clones, and not every one. The sample lists more than 30,000 clones; around 80% were seen once. The CDR3 has 13 amino acids. CDR1 is KGHSH and CDR2 is LQKENI in the germline V gene. V was cut by 2 bases and J by 1 base, with 5 bases left in between. The source material was CD4+ T cells from blood buffy coats. The rearrangement uses TRBV18 and TRBJ2-5, with D uncertain. This sequence originates from a human donor in good health. The CDR3 bases are TGTGCCAGCTCACCAGTTTTCCAAGAGACCCAGTACTTC. Amino acid sequence: CASSPVFQETQYF.